This T cell receptor beta chain stems from a study of blood T cell repertoires in COVID-19. In the study overall: Acute-phase and convalescent COVID-19 samples originated in the United States, Italy and Spain. Sources were T cells, B-cell-depleted T cells, or PBMCs; the material itself was cDNA or gDNA.

With 1 base removed from V and 3 bases from J, the gap between germline ends came to 10 bases. The CDR3 is 14 amino acids. Germline lookup yields CDR1 SGHDT and CDR2 YYEEEE. Authors' methods: By means of reference gene primer amplification, nucleated cell counts were estimated. Libraries were prepared by immunoSEQ multiplex PCR; TCRdb keeps only in-frame clonotypes and omits some of them. The V and J calls and clone size are taken from that table; D and trimming were inferred from the DNA. The sample holds around 42,000 clones, around 85% seen once. The TCR sequence derives from a human donor in a cohort sampled during active COVID-19. This chain joins TRBV5-6 and TRBJ2-5; possible D gene TRBD2, 7 bases. Sequences were obtained from peripheral blood. CDR3 bases: TGTGCCAGCAGCTTGCAGGGGAGGGAAGAGACCCAGTACTTC. This translates into CASSLQGREETQYF.